These T cell receptor beta chains were read from a single sample in a study of PD-1 blockade in classical Hodgkin lymphoma. Assay used: immunoSEQ multiplex PCR; TCRdb lists only in-frame clones, some missing. The top ten hold around 9.7% of the sample, which has more than 60,000 clones, 90% seen once. The specimen comprised peripheral blood mononuclear cells (PBMCs), sampled at baseline. All receptors come from a human donor with classical Hodgkin lymphoma. The CDR3 runs from the conserved cysteine through the conserved F or W. Fields, in order: CDR3 DNA, CDR3 protein, clone size, J gene, V gene, D gene. The D gene is left open where the match is weak. For some rows the clone size is stated as once, few or many, or as a class when expanded; others skip it.

TGTGCCAGCAGCATACCAAGGGGCCGCGGATATGGCTACACCTTC,CASSIPRGRGYGYTF,.,TRBJ1-2,TRBV5-4,.
TGTGCCAGCAGCCCAGGGACTAGCGCAGTCACAGATACGCAGTATTTT,CASSPGTSAVTDTQYF,.,TRBJ2-3,TRBV7-9,TRBD2
TGTGCCAGCAGTGGTAGGACAGGAGAAAACACTGAAGCTTTCTTT,CASSGRTGENTEAFF,few,TRBJ1-1,TRBV28,TRBD1
TGTGCCAGCAGCCGCGAGGGGTCTGGAAACACCATATATTTT,CASSREGSGNTIYF,.,TRBJ1-3,TRBV2,.
TGTGCCAGCAGCCACGGAGAGACCCAGTACTTC,CASSHGETQYF,.,TRBJ2-5,TRBV6-5,.
TGTGCCAGCAGCCAAGACAGAAACTACGAGCAGTACTTC,CASSQDRNYEQYF,.,TRBJ2-7,TRBV4-2,.
TGTGCCAGCAGTTACGTGGGACAGCAAGAGACCCAGTACTTC,CASSYVGQQETQYF,.,TRBJ2-5,TRBV6-5,TRBD1
TGTGCCAGCAGCCAACTCGACGGCAGGGGAAGTATGTTGGGCTACACCTTC,CASSQLDGRGSMLGYTF,.,TRBJ1-2,TRBV11-2,.
TGTGCCAGCAGTTCTTTACAGGGGGCGACCTCCTACGAGCAGTACTTC,CASSSLQGATSYEQYF,.,TRBJ2-7,TRBV27,TRBD1
TGTGCCGCTGGACCCGGGACAAAGCAGTTCTTC,CAAGPGTKQFF,.,TRBJ2-1,TRBV6-1,.
TGTGCCAGCAGCTTGCAGAATGAGCAGTTCTTC,CASSLQNEQFF,.,TRBJ2-1,TRBV5-8,.
TGTGCCTGGGGGACTACAGGGTCCCCTCAAGAGACCCAGTACTTC,CAWGTTGSPQETQYF,.,TRBJ2-5,TRBV30,.
TGTGCCAGCAGTTACTCCGTCAGGGGAGACTACGAGCAGTACTTC,CASSYSVRGDYEQYF,.,TRBJ2-7,TRBV6-5,.
TGCGCCAGCAGCTTGGCTGGTAGCGGGAGTACCCCCCCGACCTACGAGCAGTACTTC,CASSLAGSGSTPPTYEQYF,.,TRBJ2-7,TRBV5-1,TRBD2
TGTGCCAGCAGCTTGGCCTGGGATATGAACACTGAAGCTTTCTTT,CASSLAWDMNTEAFF,.,TRBJ1-1,TRBV5-4,.
TGTGCCAGCAGCTCAGACAGTACCTACGAGCAGTACTTC,CASSSDSTYEQYF,.,TRBJ2-7,TRBV28,.
TGTGCCAGCAGTCCAGGTACCTACAATGAGCAGTTCTTC,CASSPGTYNEQFF,.,TRBJ2-1,TRBV27,.
TGCGCCAGCAGCTCGTCCCGGCCGTTGGGGGAAAAACTGTTTTTT,CASSSSRPLGEKLFF,.,TRBJ1-4,TRBV4-1,.
TGTGCCAGCAGCCCCTCTAGCGCCACAACCCAGTACTTC,CASSPSSATTQYF,.,TRBJ2-5,TRBV7-3,.
TGCGCCAGCAGCGACGGGGCCTACGAGCAGTACTTC,CASSDGAYEQYF,.,TRBJ2-7,TRBV10-1,.
TGTGCCAGTAGTTTTGGTCAGACTAGCGGGAGGGCCCTCTCTGGGGCCAACGTCCTGACTTTC,CASSFGQTSGRALSGANVLTF,.,TRBJ2-6,TRBV19,TRBD2
TGTGCCAGCGTAGAGCCTTTGGGAGGAAGGGCTTACAATGAGCAGTTCTTC,CASVEPLGGRAYNEQFF,once,TRBJ2-1,TRBV2,.
TGTGCCAGTCGGACAGGGAGCAATGAGCAGTACTTC,CASRTGSNEQYF,.,TRBJ2-7,TRBV28,TRBD1
TGTGCCAGCAGAACCGACAGCGGGTATACCTACGAGCAGTACTTC,CASRTDSGYTYEQYF,.,TRBJ2-7,TRBV6-6,.
TGTGCCAGCAGTCTAACAGGGTCTGTCTACGAGCAGTACTTC,CASSLTGSVYEQYF,.,TRBJ2-7,TRBV6-6,.
TGTGCCAGCAGCAAGGACTTTTCGACGAACAATGAGCAGTTCTTC,CASSKDFSTNNEQFF,.,TRBJ2-1,TRBV5-4,.
TGTGCCAGCAGTTATAGACAGGGAGGTAATTCACCCCTCCACTTT,CASSYRQGGNSPLHF,.,TRBJ1-6,TRBV6-5,TRBD1
TGTGCCAGCAGTTTTCCCGACTTATCGAGCTCCTACGAGCAGTACTTC,CASSFPDLSSSYEQYF,.,TRBJ2-7,TRBV28,.
TGTGCCAGTAGTATTCGCGTGGCAGAAAAACTGTTTTTT,CASSIRVAEKLFF,few,TRBJ1-4,TRBV19,.
TGTGCCAGCTCACCAGGACGGGATTTTGGAAACACCATATATTTT,CASSPGRDFGNTIYF,.,TRBJ1-3,TRBV18,.
TGTGCCAGCAGCTTGCTTCTGTCAGGGGTTCGCCAAGAGACCCAGTACTTC,CASSLLLSGVRQETQYF,.,TRBJ2-5,TRBV5-8,.